A selection of T cell receptor beta chains follows, all from one sample in a study of quantifying T cell responses using KT2 cells. TCRdb re-called the UMI-ligation and nested PCR reads with MiXCR, one entry per CDR3 protein. The sample gives some 41,000 distinct CDR3 sequences, over 15% of which show up once; approximately 40% is in the top ten. The sequencing sample was made of PBMCs spiked with cells of the T cell clone KT2. The receptors originated from a human donor. The conserved cysteine and the conserved F or W are not part of the CDR3 here. Fields, in order: CDR3 protein, V gene, J gene, CDR3 length.

CDR3 protein: ASSRLAGGEQY
V gene: TRBV6-5
J gene: TRBJ2-7
CDR3 length: 11

CDR3 protein: ASSLGRGTEAF
V gene: TRBV11-3
J gene: TRBJ1-1
CDR3 length: 11

CDR3 protein: ASSQVGLNQGVRATNEKLF
V gene: TRBV4-1
J gene: TRBJ1-4
CDR3 length: 19

CDR3 protein: ASSLDSHQETQY
V gene: TRBV12-3/TRBV12-4
J gene: TRBJ2-5
CDR3 length: 12

CDR3 protein: ASRESNEQF
V gene: TRBV12-3/TRBV12-4
J gene: TRBJ2-1
CDR3 length: 9

CDR3 protein: ASSFFPRTYEQY
V gene: TRBV12-3/TRBV12-4
J gene: TRBJ2-7
CDR3 length: 12

CDR3 protein: ASSPYRGQMNTEAF
V gene: TRBV19
J gene: TRBJ1-1
CDR3 length: 14

CDR3 protein: SVKPEGRLASWQETQY
V gene: TRBV29-1
J gene: TRBJ2-5
CDR3 length: 16

CDR3 protein: ASSPRRLVRNEQF
V gene: TRBV6-2/TRBV6-3
J gene: TRBJ2-1
CDR3 length: 13

CDR3 protein: ASSPGRGAGNTIY
V gene: TRBV5-4
J gene: TRBJ1-3
CDR3 length: 13

CDR3 protein: ASSLGRGNQPQH
V gene: TRBV11-2
J gene: TRBJ1-5
CDR3 length: 12

CDR3 protein: ASSPPGTGVGQPQH
V gene: TRBV12-3/TRBV12-4
J gene: TRBJ1-5
CDR3 length: 14

CDR3 protein: ASSHSGGEQY
V gene: TRBV3-1
J gene: TRBJ2-7
CDR3 length: 10

CDR3 protein: ASSVNGGTPDTQY
V gene: TRBV6-1
J gene: TRBJ2-3
CDR3 length: 13

CDR3 protein: ASSQEPGSGANEKLF
V gene: TRBV4-1
J gene: TRBJ1-4
CDR3 length: 15

CDR3 protein: AISESTPANSGYT
V gene: TRBV10-3
J gene: TRBJ1-2
CDR3 length: 13

CDR3 protein: ASLKTGVGSYGYT
V gene: TRBV28
J gene: TRBJ1-2
CDR3 length: 13

CDR3 protein: ASSPGPSRQPQH
V gene: TRBV4-1
J gene: TRBJ1-5
CDR3 length: 12

CDR3 protein: SARGLSYTGELF
V gene: TRBV20-1
J gene: TRBJ2-2
CDR3 length: 12

CDR3 protein: AWFRDRARSGANVLT
V gene: TRBV30
J gene: TRBJ2-6
CDR3 length: 15

CDR3 protein: ASGSPGHLSRTQY
V gene: TRBV12-5
J gene: TRBJ2-5
CDR3 length: 13

CDR3 protein: ASSVFGTGITGELF
V gene: TRBV7-2
J gene: TRBJ2-2
CDR3 length: 14

CDR3 protein: ASSLEGTSGRFYNEQF
V gene: TRBV7-2
J gene: TRBJ2-1
CDR3 length: 16

CDR3 protein: ASSQLGTGGVGGYT
V gene: TRBV3-1
J gene: TRBJ1-2
CDR3 length: 14

CDR3 protein: ASSLDRGRIYGYT
V gene: TRBV5-1
J gene: TRBJ1-2
CDR3 length: 13

CDR3 protein: AISDVGNQPQH
V gene: TRBV10-3
J gene: TRBJ1-5
CDR3 length: 11

CDR3 protein: ASSMDRAYNEQF
V gene: TRBV19
J gene: TRBJ2-1
CDR3 length: 12

CDR3 protein: SAQGLAGGPTDTQY
V gene: TRBV20-1
J gene: TRBJ2-3
CDR3 length: 14

CDR3 protein: SARVGINQPQH
V gene: TRBV20-1
J gene: TRBJ1-5
CDR3 length: 11

CDR3 protein: SANRGTGWENEQF
V gene: TRBV20-1
J gene: TRBJ2-1
CDR3 length: 13

CDR3 protein: ASSSSRLARPETQY
V gene: TRBV2
J gene: TRBJ2-5
CDR3 length: 14

CDR3 protein: ASSHPLGGGPDTNYGYT
V gene: TRBV9
J gene: TRBJ1-2
CDR3 length: 17

CDR3 protein: ASSWEGFGTEAF
V gene: TRBV5-1
J gene: TRBJ1-1
CDR3 length: 12

CDR3 protein: AWGTSGGAQY
V gene: TRBV30
J gene: TRBJ2-3
CDR3 length: 10

CDR3 protein: ASTRDRGDEQF
V gene: TRBV5-1
J gene: TRBJ2-1
CDR3 length: 11

CDR3 protein: SAREAGVRNEQF
V gene: TRBV20-1
J gene: TRBJ2-1
CDR3 length: 12

CDR3 protein: ASSSAGTSISDTQY
V gene: TRBV6-6
J gene: TRBJ2-3
CDR3 length: 14

CDR3 protein: AISEYSQRGGDTGELF
V gene: TRBV10-3
J gene: TRBJ2-2
CDR3 length: 16

CDR3 protein: ASSPGTGAAGYT
V gene: TRBV5-1
J gene: TRBJ1-2
CDR3 length: 12

CDR3 protein: ASSQAQREGYEQY
V gene: TRBV4-3
J gene: TRBJ2-7
CDR3 length: 13

CDR3 protein: ASSPWVDAGNYGYT
V gene: TRBV12-3/TRBV12-4
J gene: TRBJ1-2
CDR3 length: 14

CDR3 protein: ASRGLSEETQY
V gene: TRBV27
J gene: TRBJ2-5
CDR3 length: 11

CDR3 protein: ATSREVTNEKLF
V gene: TRBV15
J gene: TRBJ1-4
CDR3 length: 12

CDR3 protein: ASSPGRTEAF
V gene: TRBV18
J gene: TRBJ1-1
CDR3 length: 10

CDR3 protein: ASSQVGLSSNEKLF
V gene: TRBV3-1
J gene: TRBJ1-4
CDR3 length: 14

CDR3 protein: SAKFPGTSAGHDSGNTIY
V gene: TRBV20-1
J gene: TRBJ1-3
CDR3 length: 18

CDR3 protein: ASSADGDFTYEQY
V gene: TRBV2
J gene: TRBJ2-7
CDR3 length: 13

CDR3 protein: ASSAYPDFPNEQF
V gene: TRBV7-6
J gene: TRBJ2-1
CDR3 length: 13

CDR3 protein: ASSGTGTGKETQY
V gene: TRBV6-5
J gene: TRBJ2-5
CDR3 length: 13

CDR3 protein: ATSDLFLSGQF
V gene: TRBV24-1
J gene: TRBJ2-1
CDR3 length: 11

CDR3 protein: ASSLQFNSPLH
V gene: TRBV7-3
J gene: TRBJ1-6
CDR3 length: 11

CDR3 protein: ASSPTGDSNQPQH
V gene: TRBV18
J gene: TRBJ1-5
CDR3 length: 13

CDR3 protein: SARDRVGRGNTEAF
V gene: TRBV20-1
J gene: TRBJ1-1
CDR3 length: 14

CDR3 protein: ASSLRIGMNTEAF
V gene: TRBV5-5
J gene: TRBJ1-1
CDR3 length: 13

CDR3 protein: ASRSGQKETQY
V gene: TRBV12-3/TRBV12-4
J gene: TRBJ2-5
CDR3 length: 11

CDR3 protein: ASSRYRGWNSPLH
V gene: TRBV7-9
J gene: TRBJ1-6
CDR3 length: 13

CDR3 protein: ASSPGQEADTQY
V gene: TRBV5-1
J gene: TRBJ2-3
CDR3 length: 12

CDR3 protein: ASSIGWGLDQPQH
V gene: TRBV5-5
J gene: TRBJ1-5
CDR3 length: 13

CDR3 protein: SARHRVRPEAF
V gene: TRBV20-1
J gene: TRBJ1-1
CDR3 length: 11